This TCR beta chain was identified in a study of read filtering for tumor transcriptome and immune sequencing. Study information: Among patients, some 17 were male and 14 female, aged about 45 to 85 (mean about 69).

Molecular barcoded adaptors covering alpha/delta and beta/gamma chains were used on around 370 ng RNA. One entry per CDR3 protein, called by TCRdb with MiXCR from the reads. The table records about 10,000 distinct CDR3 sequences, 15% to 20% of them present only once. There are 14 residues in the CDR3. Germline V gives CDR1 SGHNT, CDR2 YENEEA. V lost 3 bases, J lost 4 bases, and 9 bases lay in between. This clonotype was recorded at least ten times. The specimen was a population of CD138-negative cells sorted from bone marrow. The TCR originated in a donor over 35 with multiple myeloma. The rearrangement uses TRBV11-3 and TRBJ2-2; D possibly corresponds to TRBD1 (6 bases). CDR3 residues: CASSLTGGTGELFF. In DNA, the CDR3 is TGTGCCAGCAGCTTGACAGGAGGCACCGGGGAGCTGTTTTTT.